This is a list of T cell receptor beta chains from one sample in a study of T-cell reconstitution after alpha-beta-depleted transplantation in children. TCRdb called the PCR reads again in MiXCR, with one record for every CDR3 protein. Of about 420,000 distinct CDR3 sequences in the sample, 15% to 20% were seen once. The sample in question was PBMCs, mostly from graft donor cells, obtained 360 days after TCRalphabeta/CD19-depleted stem cell transplant. The receptors were gathered from a boy in the first two years of life who had a stem cell transplant for Wiskott-Aldrich syndrome, so the T cells may come from the graft donor. CDR3s leave out the opening cysteine and the closing phenylalanine or tryptophan.

V gene: TRBV12-3/TRBV12-4
CDR3 protein: ASNTGTPSSYNEQF

V gene: TRBV14
CDR3 protein: ASSPGLLKSGANVLT

V gene: TRBV20-1
CDR3 protein: SARDALRGPNTEAF

V gene: TRBV7-9
CDR3 protein: ASSLGAGGPKQF

V gene: TRBV29-1
CDR3 protein: SVLTGAYEQY

V gene: TRBV7-2
CDR3 protein: ASSPTSGREYDTQY

V gene: TRBV3-1
CDR3 protein: ASSHQGPYEQY

V gene: TRBV12-3/TRBV12-4
CDR3 protein: ASSQPAGNEQF

V gene: TRBV12-3/TRBV12-4
CDR3 protein: ASSRDLRTSNRHYEQY

V gene: TRBV2
CDR3 protein: ASRAPGLWNIQY

V gene: TRBV15
CDR3 protein: ATRMTDTQY

V gene: TRBV24-1
CDR3 protein: ATSDPSFNYGYT

V gene: TRBV4-3
CDR3 protein: ASSLSNRVNEQF

V gene: TRBV20-1
CDR3 protein: SASVRDGLEKLF

V gene: TRBV7-2
CDR3 protein: ASSLGGQAYSTDTQY

V gene: TRBV20-1
CDR3 protein: SESGRGSTDTQY

V gene: TRBV12-3/TRBV12-4
CDR3 protein: ASGGSSYNEQF

V gene: TRBV5-1
CDR3 protein: ASSLAGMTVPGELF

V gene: TRBV10-3
CDR3 protein: ASQGAINYGYT

V gene: TRBV7-9
CDR3 protein: ASSPSGRGDNEQF

V gene: TRBV5-1
CDR3 protein: ASSLVIGGTGELF

V gene: TRBV5-1
CDR3 protein: ASSLRRTSGGPNTGELF

V gene: TRBV13
CDR3 protein: ASRTQRDPHGYT

V gene: TRBV5-1
CDR3 protein: ASSDPQGAGELF

V gene: TRBV6-5
CDR3 protein: ASSYSRNSYEQY

V gene: TRBV5-1
CDR3 protein: ASSLDPAGAYEQY

V gene: TRBV5-1
CDR3 protein: ASSRASGQGSTDTQY

V gene: TRBV10-1
CDR3 protein: ASSEPGTPYEQY

V gene: TRBV3-1
CDR3 protein: ASSQGDRRPGANVLT

V gene: TRBV4-3
CDR3 protein: ASSQDAPTSGTSGSPPFYEQY

V gene: TRBV25-1
CDR3 protein: ASKGGPYNEQF

V gene: TRBV5-1
CDR3 protein: ASSFQRGYNEQF

V gene: TRBV4-3
CDR3 protein: ASSRTVTVLSGNTIY

V gene: TRBV5-1
CDR3 protein: ASTLVPELTEAF

V gene: TRBV7-2
CDR3 protein: ASSLGGTANQPQH

V gene: TRBV12-3/TRBV12-4
CDR3 protein: ASSLGDRGVTDTQY

V gene: TRBV15
CDR3 protein: ATSISRVTETQY

V gene: TRBV24-1
CDR3 protein: ATGGQLTTGELF

V gene: TRBV7-9
CDR3 protein: ASSLEAGSGEQF

V gene: TRBV14
CDR3 protein: ASSQGQAEGYT

V gene: TRBV30
CDR3 protein: AWSVQGTIAKNIQY